The present entry profiles one TCR beta chain with its context. Antigen unknown. The repertoire was sequenced with immunoSEQ multiplex PCR; TCRdb's copy has only in-frame clones and lacks some. The sample includes over 75,000 clones, under 90% of them seen just once. The sample comes from a study of T cell responses to AZD1222 COVID-19 vaccine. Across the whole study: Analysis merged second doses at about 4 or about 12 weeks. Study-wide results and caveats: With two AZD1222 doses given, Spike-specific TCR breadth and depth both rose. Targeting of unmutated variant regions was reportedly seen in nearly half of spike-specific TCRs. In a largely white British group with more females than males, clonal diversity was possibly underestimated.

Germline V lookup: CDR1 SGHRS, CDR2 YFSETQ. J was trimmed by 2 bases and V by 4 bases; bases with no gene match: 6. CDR3 length: 14 residues. The receptor comes from an adult in good health. The chain has TRBV5-1 and TRBJ2-7, with 7 bases identical to TRBD2. The sample here was peripheral blood, taken on day 0 of AZD1222 vaccination. The CDR3 DNA is TGCGCCAGCAGCCCCGGGACTACGACCTACGAGCAGTACTTC. Amino acid sequence: CASSPGTTTYEQYF.